The 11 T cell receptor beta chains listed next were all sequenced from one sample in a study of response to subunit inactivated influenza vaccine. TCRdb reanalysed the RT-PCR reads using MiXCR and keeps one entry per CDR3 protein. This table holds roughly 700,000 distinct CDR3 sequences, about 15% found once. The sample was PBMCs from blood, taken 12 days after vaccination. These TCRs come from a man in his forties or fifties who received an inactivated influenza vaccine.

This clonotype was counted once. The V and J genes are TRBV10-3 and TRBJ2-5; maybe TRBD1 (6 bases). The V gene lost 6 bases and the J gene lost 1 base, with 9 bases spanning the gap. This CDR3 is built from 13 residues. CDR1 is ENHRY and CDR2 is SYGVKD in the germline V gene. The CDR3 nucleotides are TGTGCCATCAGATCACAGGGCCAAGAGACCCAGTACTTC. It translates to CAIRSQGQETQYF.

The chain joins TRBV7-9 to TRBJ2-1; 7 nucleotides align to TRBD1. The CDR3 is made up of 13 amino acids. The junction had 8 bases not matched to a gene; V was cut back by 5 bases and J by 10 bases. Germline V gives CDR1 SEHNR, CDR2 FQNEAQ (reference sequence). The CDR3 region has the DNA TGTGCCAGCAGCCCATGGGGGACAGCAGAGCAGTTCTTC. Protein product: CASSPWGTAEQFF. Drawing the rest from reference TRBV7-9 and TRBJ2-1, the complete variable domain is DTGVSQNPRHKITKRGQNVTFRCDPISEHNRLYWYRQTLGQGPEFLTYFQNEAQLEKSRLLSDRFSAERPKGSFSTLEIQRTEQGDSAMYLCASSPWGTAEQFFGPGTRLTVL.

This clonotype was picked up a small number of times. The rearrangement joins TRBV20-1 to TRBJ2-1, with 9 bases lining up with TRBD2. The CDR3 spans 11 residues. V was pared by 4 bases and J by 9 bases, with 1 base of the junction left unmatched. The V gene's germline CDR1 is DFQATT and CDR2 SNEGSKA (reference sequence). For the CDR3, the DNA is TGCAGTGCTAATAGCGGGAGTGAGCAGTTCTTC. Its translation: CSANSGSEQFF.

V and J are TRBV5-5 and TRBJ1-6; D is undetermined. Germline V lookup: CDR1 SGHKS, CDR2 YYEKEE (reference sequence). V was clipped by 5 bases and J by 0 bases, with 9 bases between them. There are 15 residues in the CDR3. The CDR3 DNA is TGTGCCAGCAGTGCAACGAGCTCCTATAATTCACCCCTCCACTTT. Translating it yields CASSATSSYNSPLHF.

The J gene is TRBJ2-2, the V gene TRBV20-1, with D perhaps matching TRBD1 (6 bases). This CDR3 region has 14 residues. The V and J ends lost 3 bases and 4 bases respectively, with 12 bases between them. In germline, CDR1 is DFQATT, CDR2 SNEGSKA (reference sequence). The CDR3 protein is CSASRQEITGELFF. For the CDR3, the DNA is TGCAGTGCTAGCAGACAGGAGATCACCGGGGAGCTGTTTTTT.

This clonotype has a handful of counts. The V and J genes are TRBV2 and TRBJ2-2; unclear D gene. Germline loops: CDR1 SNHLY, CDR2 FYNNEI. The germline V and J ends were trimmed by 7 bases and 2 bases, with 5 bases remaining between them. The CDR3 has 12 amino acids. Here the CDR3 DNA reads TGTGCCAGCAAAGTTAACACCGGGGAGCTGTTTTTT. Translated: CASKVNTGELFF.

This clonotype was found a few times. The chain uses TRBV5-1 and TRBJ2-1; D remains unclear. The V gene lost 6 bases and the J gene lost 8 bases, with 12 bases spanning the gap. The CDR3 has 12 residues. Germline V gene data show CDR1 as SGHRS and CDR2 as YFSETQ. For the CDR3, the DNA is TGCGCCAGCAAGGTGGATCATTATGAGCAGTTCTTC. This gives the protein CASKVDHYEQFF.

This chain connects TRBV6-6 to TRBJ2-7; D ambiguous. This CDR3 is built from 12 residues. In germline, CDR1 is MNHNY, CDR2 SVGAGI (reference sequence). Between the trimmed V and J ends, which lost 4 bases and 7 bases, there was a span of 11 bases. The CDR3 DNA is TGTGCCAGCAGTTCCCGCTGGCTTGAGCAGTACTTC. It encodes CASSSRWLEQYF.

This clonotype was seen a few times. The rearrangement joins TRBV6-7 to TRBJ2-7; 7 nucleotides align to TRBD2. TRBV6-7 is marked as an open reading frame, function uncertain. V lost 8 bases, J lost 0 bases, and 13 bases stayed unmatched. The CDR3 runs to 16 residues. In nucleotides, the CDR3 is TGTGCCAGCGGTAGCCCGGGACTACAAGCCTCCTACGAGCAGTACTTC. Its translation: CASGSPGLQASYEQYF.

There are a few counts of this clonotype. This rearrangement joins TRBV27 to TRBJ2-7; no definite D call. The CDR3 covers 15 residues. Germline assignment: CDR1 MNHEY and CDR2 SMNVEV (reference sequence). Trimming stripped 0 bases from V and 3 bases from J, with 12 bases between. CDR3 bases: TGTGCCAGCAGTTTATCAGGGCTTCCAGGCTACGAGCAGTACTTC. It yields the protein CASSLSGLPGYEQYF.

This clonotype has a single count. The chain has TRBV4-3 and TRBJ2-3; D is ambiguous. Trimming cost V 0 bases and J 0 bases, with 10 bases left between them. This CDR3 has 16 residues. Germline V gives CDR1 LGHNA, CDR2 YSLEER. CDR3 nucleotides: TGCGCCAGCAGCCAAGATCACGGATTCAGCACAGATACGCAGTATTTT. This codes for CASSQDHGFSTDTQYF.